What follows is one TCR beta chain and its context. The data derive from a study of STAT5B mutations in CD4+ large granular lymphocyte leukemia. Only in-frame clones appear in the TCRdb table, and some are missing; sequencing was by immunoSEQ multiplex PCR. The sample has more than 25,000 clones, 60% to 85% seen once. Germline V gene data show CDR1 as SGHRS and CDR2 as YFSETQ. This CDR3 has 15 amino acids. V was shortened by 0 bases and J by 0 bases, with 7 bases between the two germline ends. This clonotype was obtained from a human donor in good health. The sample taken for sequencing was CD4+ T cells from blood buffy coats. The rearrangement uses TRBV5-1 and TRBJ1-3, with D perhaps matching TRBD1 (5 bases). For the CDR3, the DNA is TGCGCCAGCAGCTTGGGGGGCGGCTCTGGAAACACCATATATTTT. Residues: CASSLGGGSGNTIYF.